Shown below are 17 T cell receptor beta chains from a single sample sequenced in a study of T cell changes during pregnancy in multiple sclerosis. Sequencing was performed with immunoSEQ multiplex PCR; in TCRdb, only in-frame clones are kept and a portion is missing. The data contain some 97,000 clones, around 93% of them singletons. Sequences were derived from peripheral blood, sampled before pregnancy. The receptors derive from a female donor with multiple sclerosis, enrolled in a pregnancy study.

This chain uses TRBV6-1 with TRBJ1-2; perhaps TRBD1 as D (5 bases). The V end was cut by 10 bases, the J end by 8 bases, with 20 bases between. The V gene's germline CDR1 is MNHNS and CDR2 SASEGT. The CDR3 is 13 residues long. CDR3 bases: TGTGCCACCCTGTGGGGCGGCCTGTTAGGCTACACCTTC. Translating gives CATLWGGLLGYTF.

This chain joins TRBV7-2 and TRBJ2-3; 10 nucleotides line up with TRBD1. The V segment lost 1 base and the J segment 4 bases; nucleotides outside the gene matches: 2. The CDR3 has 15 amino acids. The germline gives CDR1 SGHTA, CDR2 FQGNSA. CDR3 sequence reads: CASSLGGTGADTQYF. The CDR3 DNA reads TGTGCCAGCAGCTTAGGAGGGACAGGGGCAGATACGCAGTATTTT.

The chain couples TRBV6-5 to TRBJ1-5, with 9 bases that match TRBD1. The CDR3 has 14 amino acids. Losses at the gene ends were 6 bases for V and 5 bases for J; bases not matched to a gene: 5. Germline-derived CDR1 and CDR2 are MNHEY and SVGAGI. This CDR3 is CASSLGQGHQPQHF. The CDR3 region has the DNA TGTGCCAGCAGCCTGGGACAGGGTCATCAGCCCCAGCATTTT.

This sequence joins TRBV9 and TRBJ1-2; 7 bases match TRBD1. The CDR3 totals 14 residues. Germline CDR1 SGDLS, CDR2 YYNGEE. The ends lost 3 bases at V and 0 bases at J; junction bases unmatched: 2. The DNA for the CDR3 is TGTGCCAGCAGCGCCGGGACAGCTAACTATGGCTACACCTTC. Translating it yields CASSAGTANYGYTF.

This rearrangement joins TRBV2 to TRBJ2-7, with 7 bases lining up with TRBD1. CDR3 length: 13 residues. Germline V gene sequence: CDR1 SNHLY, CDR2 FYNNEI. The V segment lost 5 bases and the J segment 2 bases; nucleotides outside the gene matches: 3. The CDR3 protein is CASSPDRAYEQYF. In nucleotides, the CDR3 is TGTGCCAGCAGTCCCGACAGGGCCTACGAGCAGTACTTC.

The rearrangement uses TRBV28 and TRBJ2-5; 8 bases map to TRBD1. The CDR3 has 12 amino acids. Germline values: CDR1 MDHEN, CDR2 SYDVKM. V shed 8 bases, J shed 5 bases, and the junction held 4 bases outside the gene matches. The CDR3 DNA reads TGTGCCAGCCAGGGGGCCGGGGAGACCCAGTACTTC. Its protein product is CASQGAGETQYF.

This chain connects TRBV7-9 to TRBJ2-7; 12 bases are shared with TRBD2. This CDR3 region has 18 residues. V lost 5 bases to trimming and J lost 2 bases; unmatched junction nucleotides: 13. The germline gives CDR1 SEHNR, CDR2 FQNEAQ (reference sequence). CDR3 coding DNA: TGTGCCAGCAGCCCGGACAGGGACCTAGCGGGAGGGCCCTACGAGCAGTACTTC. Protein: CASSPDRDLAGGPYEQYF.

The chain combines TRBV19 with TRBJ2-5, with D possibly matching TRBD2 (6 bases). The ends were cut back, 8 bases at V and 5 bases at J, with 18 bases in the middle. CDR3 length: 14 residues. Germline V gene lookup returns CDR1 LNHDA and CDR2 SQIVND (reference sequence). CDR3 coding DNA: TGTGCCAGTGCCGCGGGGCAGGACGTGGAGACCCAGTACTTC. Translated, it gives CASAAGQDVETQYF.

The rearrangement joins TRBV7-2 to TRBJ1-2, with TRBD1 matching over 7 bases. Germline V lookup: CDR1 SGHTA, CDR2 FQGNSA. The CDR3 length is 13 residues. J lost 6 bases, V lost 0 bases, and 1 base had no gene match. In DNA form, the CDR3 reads TGTGCCAGCAGCTTAGCTACAGGGGATGGCTACACCTTC. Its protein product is CASSLATGDGYTF.

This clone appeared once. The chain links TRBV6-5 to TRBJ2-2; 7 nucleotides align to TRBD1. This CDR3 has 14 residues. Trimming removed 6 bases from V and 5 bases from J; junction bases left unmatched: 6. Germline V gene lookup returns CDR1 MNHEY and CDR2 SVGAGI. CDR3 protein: CASRVQGRTGELFF. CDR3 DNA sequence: TGTGCCAGCAGGGTACAGGGGAGAACCGGGGAGCTGTTTTTT.

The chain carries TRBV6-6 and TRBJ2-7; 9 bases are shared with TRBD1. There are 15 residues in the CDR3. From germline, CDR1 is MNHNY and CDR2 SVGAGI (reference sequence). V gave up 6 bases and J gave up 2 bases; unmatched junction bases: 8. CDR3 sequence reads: CASSQTGTGTYEQYF. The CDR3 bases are TGTGCCAGCAGCCAGACCGGGACAGGGACCTACGAGCAGTACTTC.

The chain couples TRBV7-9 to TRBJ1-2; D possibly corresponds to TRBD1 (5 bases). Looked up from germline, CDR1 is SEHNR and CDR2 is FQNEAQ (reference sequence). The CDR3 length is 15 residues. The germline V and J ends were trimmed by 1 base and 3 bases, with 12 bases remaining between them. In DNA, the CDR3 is TGTGCCAGCAGCTTAGTCTGGGGGGAGGACTATGGCTACACCTTC. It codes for CASSLVWGEDYGYTF.

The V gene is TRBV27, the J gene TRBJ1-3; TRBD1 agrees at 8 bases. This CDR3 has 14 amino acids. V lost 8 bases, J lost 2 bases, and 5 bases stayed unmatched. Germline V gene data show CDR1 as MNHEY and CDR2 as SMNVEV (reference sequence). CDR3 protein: CASRRQGTGNTIYF. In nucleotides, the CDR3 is TGTGCCAGCCGTCGACAGGGGACTGGAAACACCATATATTTT.

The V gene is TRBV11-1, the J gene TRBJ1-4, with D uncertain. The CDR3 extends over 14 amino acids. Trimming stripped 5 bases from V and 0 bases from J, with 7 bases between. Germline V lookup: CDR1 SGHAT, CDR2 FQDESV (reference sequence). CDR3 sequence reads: CASSPSATNEKLFF. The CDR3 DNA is TGTGCCAGCAGCCCGTCCGCAACTAATGAAAAACTGTTTTTT.

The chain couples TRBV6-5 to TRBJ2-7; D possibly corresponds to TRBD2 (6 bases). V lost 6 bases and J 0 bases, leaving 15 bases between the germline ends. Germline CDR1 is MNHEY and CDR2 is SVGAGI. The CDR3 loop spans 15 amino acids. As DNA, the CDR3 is TGTGCCAGCAGACCTACTAGCTACCGCTCCTACGAGCAGTACTTC. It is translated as CASRPTSYRSYEQYF.

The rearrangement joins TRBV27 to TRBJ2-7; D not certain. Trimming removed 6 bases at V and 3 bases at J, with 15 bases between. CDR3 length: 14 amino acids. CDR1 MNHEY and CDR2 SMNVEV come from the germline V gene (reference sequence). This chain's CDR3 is CASSARGFIYEQYF. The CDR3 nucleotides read TGTGCCAGCAGCGCTAGAGGTTTTATCTACGAGCAGTACTTC.

The CDR3 DNA reads TGTGCCAGCAGCTTAGTGCCGGGTGTGGTTGAGCAGTTCTTC. Its translation: CASSLVPGVVEQFF. This sequence joins TRBV11-2 and TRBJ2-1; D gene unclear. This CDR3 has 14 residues. The V and J ends lost 1 base and 9 bases respectively, with 13 bases between them. The germline gives CDR1 SGHAT, CDR2 FQNNGV.